Listed below are T cell receptor beta chains from one sample, sequenced in a study of T cell repertoires in cytomegalovirus infection. TCRdb called the reads again in MiXCR, with one record for every CDR3 protein. The repertoire holds 300,000 to 400,000 distinct CDR3 sequences, with 15% to 20% as singletons. The sequenced material came from PBMCs. All receptors derive from a human donor in good health (CMV status not recorded). Some clones in this sample may be carry-over from other donors' samples. The CDR3 runs from the conserved cysteine through the conserved F or W. A D gene is named only where the DNA matches it firmly. For some rows the clone size is stated as once, few or many, or as a class when expanded; others skip it.

TRBJ1-1,TRBV7-9,TRBD1,many,TGTGCCAGCAGCCGCGCTCCAGGGGGAAAGGGGAACACTGAAGCTTTCTTT,CASSRAPGGKGNTEAFF
TRBJ2-1,TRBV5-1,TRBD2,few,TGCGCCAGCAGAGCCCTAGCGGGGAATGAGCAGTTCTTC,CASRALAGNEQFF
TRBJ2-5,TRBV20-1,TRBD2,few,TGCAGTGCTAGAGTTCTAGCGGGGGGGGGGAGGGAGACCCAGTACTTC,CSARVLAGGGRETQYF
TRBJ2-1,TRBV20-1,NA,few,TGCAGTGCTAGAGACGGACAGAACAATGAGCAGTTCTTC,CSARDGQNNEQFF
TRBJ2-1,TRBV7-2,TRBD2,many,TGTGCCAGCAGCTTTCTGCTGACTAGCGGGGGGGAGGAGGAGCAGTTCTTC,CASSFLLTSGGEEEQFF
TRBJ1-6,TRBV10-3,TRBD1,few,TGTGCCATCCAATTACTCAAAGGACAGGGCTACTTT,CAIQLLKGQGYF
TRBJ2-1,TRBV12-3/TRBV12-4,NA,many,TGTGCCAGCAGTCCACAAGGTCTAGCATACAATGAGCAGTTCTTC,CASSPQGLAYNEQFF
TRBJ1-1,TRBV5-1,NA,many,TGCGCCAGCAGACAACAGGCTAACACTGAAGCTTTCTTT,CASRQQANTEAFF
TRBJ1-3,TRBV7-2,NA,few,TGTGCCAGCACCTTGGCGGGCTACGGTAGAAACACCATATATTTT,CASTLAGYGRNTIYF
TRBJ1-5,TRBV12-3/TRBV12-4,NA,many,TGTGCCAGCAGTCCCAGGCGAGTGCCGTCAAGCAATCAGCCCCAGCATTTT,CASSPRRVPSSNQPQHF
TRBJ2-3,TRBV7-2,NA,many,TGTGCCAGCAGCTTACGGGTCGATGATACGCAGTATTTT,CASSLRVDDTQYF
TRBJ1-1,TRBV27,NA,many,TGTGCCTCGCGGAGTTTGAACACTGAAGCTTTCTTT,CASRSLNTEAFF
TRBJ2-5,TRBV6-5,TRBD2,few,TGTGCCAGCAGTTACTCTTTTAGCGGGAGGGGAGGGGCGGAGACCCAGTACTTC,CASSYSFSGRGGAETQYF
TRBJ2-3,TRBV7-8,NA,many,TGTGCCAGCAGCTTTATCCTGCAGGCTAGCACAGATACGCAGTATTTT,CASSFILQASTDTQYF
TRBJ2-5,TRBV7-2,NA,many,TGTGCCAGCAGCTCAACGTACCAAGAGACCCAGTACTTC,CASSSTYQETQYF
TRBJ2-3,TRBV6-1,NA,many,TGTGCCAGCAGTGAAGACGCTCGAGCACGTACGCAGTATTTT,CASSEDARARTQYF
TRBJ1-5,TRBV12-3/TRBV12-4,TRBD1,few,TGTGCCAGCAGTAACAGGGGCCAGCCCCAGCATTTT,CASSNRGQPQHF
TRBJ1-5,TRBV28,TRBD1,NA,TGTGCCAGCAGTTTAGGGACAGGAGTTAGCAATCAGCCCCAGCATTTT,CASSLGTGVSNQPQHF
TRBJ1-1,TRBV19,NA,NA,TGTGCCAGTATAGGCCTTACGAGAACTGAAGCTTTCTTT,CASIGLTRTEAFF
TRBJ2-7,TRBV12-3/TRBV12-4,NA,NA,TGTGCCAGCAGTTTTAATCCCTCCAACTGGTCCTACGAGCAGTACTTC,CASSFNPSNWSYEQYF
TRBJ2-3,TRBV7-7,TRBD1,many,TGTGCCAGCAGCCCGGGACAGCCCACGGATACGCAGTATTTT,CASSPGQPTDTQYF
TRBJ1-2,TRBV6-5,NA,NA,TGTGCCAGCAGTATCTCGGGACGGCGTTCCTACTATGGCTACACCTTC,CASSISGRRSYYGYTF
TRBJ2-7,TRBV12-5,TRBD1,few,TGTGCTAGTGGTTCCCCCCGGGACAGAAGCAAGGGGTACTTC,CASGSPRDRSKGYF
TRBJ2-5,TRBV9,TRBD2,NA,TGTGCCAGCAACGGACGGGGGGGCGAGACCCAGTACTTC,CASNGRGGETQYF
TRBJ2-7,TRBV30,NA,NA,TGTGCCTGGAGTGGAGGGGACCTCTACGAGCAGTACTTC,CAWSGGDLYEQYF
TRBJ2-7,TRBV11-2,NA,NA,TGTGCCAGCAGCTCGGTCAGGCACAGGAACGGGACAAGGGTCTCCTACGAGCAGTACTTC,CASSSVRHRNGTRVSYEQYF
TRBJ2-3,TRBV4-2,NA,NA,TGTGCCAGCAGCCAAGATCGTCTAAATACGCAGTATTTT,CASSQDRLNTQYF
TRBJ2-3,TRBV7-6,TRBD1,few,TGTGCCAGCAGCAGGACAGGGGGCGTAGATACGCAGTATTTT,CASSRTGGVDTQYF
TRBJ2-1,TRBV20-1,NA,few,TGCAGTGCTGGGACTCCCGCAGGTTTGCAGTTCTTC,CSAGTPAGLQFF
TRBJ2-7,TRBV7-9,TRBD1,NA,TGTGCCAGGAGCTTTCCGGGACAGGGCCCCTCCTACGAGCAGTACTTC,CARSFPGQGPSYEQYF
TRBJ1-1,TRBV6-5,TRBD1,few,TGTGCCAGCAGTTACCGGACAGGCTTTGAAGCTTTCTTT,CASSYRTGFEAFF
TRBJ1-3,TRBV18,NA,few,TGTGCCAGCTCTATACAAGAATCTGGAAACACCATATATTTT,CASSIQESGNTIYF